What follows are 30 T cell receptor beta chains derived from one specimen sequenced in a study of blood T cell repertoires in COVID-19. TCRdb keeps only in-frame clones here, not all; method: immunoSEQ multiplex PCR. This table holds fewer than 400,000 clones, about 90% found once. Material: PBMCs or T cells enriched from blood (not recorded which). These receptors were taken from a man aged 25 to 45 who had recovered from COVID-19.

The chain uses TRBV7-9 and TRBJ2-1; D gene ambiguous. V was trimmed by 5 bases and J by 0 bases, leaving 11 bases between them. The CDR3 is made up of 15 amino acids. Per the germline V gene, CDR1 is SEHNR and CDR2 is FQNEAQ (reference sequence). CDR3 sequence (DNA): TGTGCCAGCAGCCCTGGGCCGGCCTCCTACAATGAGCAGTTCTTC. Its protein product is CASSPGPASYNEQFF.

CDR3: CASATRANTGELFF. The CDR3 DNA sequence: TGTGCCAGCGCGACTAGAGCGAACACCGGGGAGCTGTTTTTT. This chain joins TRBV5-4 and TRBJ2-2; a weak D match, TRBD2 (6 bases). The CDR3 is 14 amino acids. Per the germline V gene, CDR1 is SGHNT and CDR2 is YYREEE (reference sequence). V was clipped by 7 bases and J by 0 bases, with 10 bases between them.

The rearrangement links TRBV5-6 to TRBJ1-6; 8 nucleotides line up with TRBD1. This CDR3 spans 14 amino acids. The junction had 5 bases not matched to a gene; V was cut back by 6 bases and J by 6 bases. Looked up from germline, CDR1 is SGHDT and CDR2 is YYEEEE. The CDR3 DNA reads TGTGCCAGCAACTCAGGGGGCGGTAATTCACCCCTCCACTTT. Protein: CASNSGGGNSPLHF.

This clone was detected once. The V and J genes are TRBV29-1 and TRBJ2-3, with 9 bases identical to TRBD2. The trim removed 4 bases at V and 0 bases at J, leaving 8 bases unmatched. Germline CDR1 reads SQVTM; CDR2 reads ANQGSEA. This CDR3 has 16 residues. CDR3: CSVVASGASSTDTQYF. The CDR3 DNA reads as TGCAGCGTTGTAGCTAGCGGGGCTTCTAGCACAGATACGCAGTATTTT.

The chain joins TRBV2 to TRBJ2-3; TRBD2 agrees at 7 bases. CDR1 is SNHLY, CDR2 FYNNEI, per germline. This CDR3 spans 16 amino acids. After removal of 6 bases from V and 0 bases from J, the junction contained 9 bases not matched to a gene. The CDR3 DNA follows: TGTGCCAGCAGCCCCCGCGGCGGGGGAAGCACAGATACGCAGTATTTT. Translation gives CASSPRGGGSTDTQYF.

In its sample, this clone was seen once. This CDR3 is CATSLDRSGANVLTF. CDR3 nucleotide sequence: TGTGCCACCAGTCTGGACAGGTCTGGGGCCAACGTCCTGACTTTC. The chain recombines TRBV15 with TRBJ2-6; 7 bases are shared with TRBD1. The CDR3 length is 15 residues. V trimming: 6 bases; J trimming: 1 base; junction bases outside the gene matches: 3. Germline V gives CDR1 LNHNV, CDR2 YYDKDF (reference sequence).

The count of this clone is one. V usage is TRBV2 and J usage is TRBJ1-1, with D tentatively TRBD1 (5 bases). This CDR3 comprises 16 residues. Germline CDR1 and CDR2: SNHLY and FYNNEI. V lost 7 bases and J lost 6, with 24 bases in between. The CDR3 is CASTIGQGASFAEAFF. CDR3 sequence (DNA): TGTGCCAGCACTATAGGGCAGGGCGCCTCCTTCGCTGAAGCTTTCTTT.

This clone occurred once. The V and J genes are TRBV2 and TRBJ2-2; TRBD2 matches at 12 bases. Germline-derived CDR1 and CDR2 are SNHLY and FYNNEI. There are 16 residues in the CDR3. After removal of 7 bases from V and 4 bases from J, the junction contained 7 bases not matched to a gene. Here the CDR3 DNA reads TGTGCCAGCACCCTCACTAGCGGGGGGACCACCGGGGAGCTGTTTTTT. Amino acid sequence: CASTLTSGGTTGELFF.

This chain connects TRBV7-9 to TRBJ1-5, with 8 bases identical to TRBD1. The ends lost 6 bases at V and 3 bases at J; junction bases unmatched: 4. Germline V lookup: CDR1 SEHNR, CDR2 FQNEAQ (reference sequence). The CDR3 has 14 amino acids. The CDR3 region is CASRSDRDNQPQHF. The CDR3 DNA sequence: TGTGCCAGCAGATCGGACAGGGACAATCAGCCCCAGCATTTT.

The rearrangement joins TRBV5-6 to TRBJ1-1; weak D call: TRBD1 (5 bases). The germline gives CDR1 SGHDT, CDR2 YYEEEE. CDR3 length: 16 residues. Between the trimmed V and J ends, which lost 0 bases and 9 bases, there was a span of 21 bases. The chain's CDR3 is CASSLGGKAGLVKAFF. CDR3 nucleotide sequence: TGTGCCAGCAGCTTGGGAGGAAAAGCAGGGCTCGTCAAAGCTTTCTTT.

The chain joins TRBV28 to TRBJ1-4, with TRBD1 as a possible D gene (6 bases). The CDR3 is made up of 16 amino acids. The V gene's germline CDR1 is MDHEN and CDR2 SYDVKM. Trimming left V 5 bases short and J 3 bases short, with 16 bases between. CDR3 sequence (DNA): TGTGCCAGCAGTCCGGCCTCAGGGGCGGCTAATGAAAAACTGTTTTTT. It codes for CASSPASGAANEKLFF.

The chain joins TRBV11-2 to TRBJ2-5, with 10 nucleotides matching TRBD2. The CDR3 contains 17 residues. After removal of 3 bases from V and 2 bases from J, the junction contained 9 bases not matched to a gene. Germline CDR1 and CDR2: SGHAT and FQNNGV. This CDR3 is CASSFFGTSELQETQYF. The CDR3 nucleotides read TGTGCCAGCAGCTTCTTCGGGACTAGCGAATTACAAGAGACCCAGTACTTC.

The rearrangement joins TRBV27 to TRBJ1-5; 8 bases map to TRBD1. CDR1 is MNHEY, CDR2 SMNVEV, per germline (reference sequence). With 4 bases clipped from V and 5 bases from J, the junction kept 4 bases outside the gene matches. This CDR3 has 14 residues. This chain's CDR3 is CASSSRTGHQPQHF. Here the CDR3 DNA reads TGTGCCAGCAGTTCCCGGACAGGGCATCAGCCCCAGCATTTT.

This clone has a single count. The chain is built from TRBV7-9 and TRBJ1-2; TRBD1 is a possible D gene (5 bases). The V and J ends lost 1 base and 7 bases respectively, with 19 bases between them. Germline loops: CDR1 SEHNR, CDR2 FQNEAQ (reference sequence). The CDR3 covers 16 residues. CDR3 DNA: TGTGCCAGCAGCTTAGAACGGCAGGCGGACGGGGGTGGCTACACCTTC. It encodes CASSLERQADGGGYTF.

This clone has more than one count but fewer than ten. J is TRBJ1-1 and V is TRBV19, with D possibly being TRBD1 (5 bases). V shed 3 bases and J shed 0 bases, with 11 bases lying between them. The CDR3 runs 15 residues. Per germline, CDR1 LNHDA and CDR2 SQIVND (reference sequence). This CDR3 is CASSIGGQMNTEAFF. CDR3 coding DNA: TGTGCCAGTAGTATTGGCGGACAAATGAACACTGAAGCTTTCTTT.

V usage is TRBV30 and J usage is TRBJ1-6, with TRBD1 matching over 7 bases. This CDR3 region has 15 residues. The trim removed 3 bases at V and 9 bases at J, leaving 11 bases unmatched. Germline V lookup: CDR1 GTSNPN, CDR2 SVGIG (reference sequence). Written as DNA, the CDR3 is TGTGCCTGGAGCTCTGGGCAGGGGGTGAGTTCACCCCTCCACTTT. Translating gives CAWSSGQGVSSPLHF. The whole variable domain, filled in from reference TRBV30 and TRBJ1-6, reads SQTIHQWPATLVQPVGSPLSLECTVEGTSNPNLYWYRQAAGRGLQLLFYSVGIGQISSEVPQNLSASRPQDRQFILSSKKLLLSDSGFYLCAWSSGQGVSSPLHFGNGTRLTVT.

The chain recombines TRBV2 with TRBJ1-6; possible D gene TRBD1, 5 bases. Germline V gene lookup returns CDR1 SNHLY and CDR2 FYNNEI. The ends were cut back, 2 bases at V and 5 bases at J, with 10 bases in the middle. The CDR3 contains 15 residues. The CDR3 coding sequence is TGTGCCAGCAGTGAACAGGGAGGGAATAATTCACCCCTCCACTTT. Its protein is CASSEQGGNNSPLHF.

The rearrangement uses TRBV24-1 and TRBJ2-1, with D perhaps TRBD2 (7 bases). Trimming pared 1 base from V and 0 bases from J, leaving 18 bases between. This CDR3 comprises 19 residues. Germline lookup yields CDR1 KGHDR and CDR2 SFDVKD. CDR3 sequence (DNA): TGTGCCACCAGTGATTTAGGGGGGGTTGGTGGGGCCTCCTACAATGAGCAGTTCTTC. It translates to CATSDLGGVGGASYNEQFF.

J is TRBJ2-7 and V is TRBV19; tentative D call: TRBD2 (5 bases). Trimming stripped 4 bases from V and 4 bases from J, with 11 bases between. CDR3 length equals 13 residues. Germline V CDR1 and CDR2: LNHDA, SQIVND (reference sequence). CDR3 sequence (DNA): TGTGCCAGTAGTAACCAACGGGGTTACGAGCAGTACTTC. Translated: CASSNQRGYEQYF. Filled out from reference TRBV19 and TRBJ2-7, the complete variable domain reads DGGITQSPKYLFRKEGQNVTLSCEQNLNHDAMYWYRQDPGQGLRLIYYSQIVNDFQKGDIAEGYSVSREKKESFPLTVTSAQKNPTAFYLCASSNQRGYEQYFGPGTRLTVT.

This rearrangement joins TRBV5-1 to TRBJ2-7; tentative D call: TRBD2 (5 bases). Per germline, CDR1 SGHRS and CDR2 YFSETQ. There are 14 residues in the CDR3. With 0 bases removed from V and 5 bases from J, the gap between germline ends came to 12 bases. DNA for the CDR3: TGCGCCAGCAGCTTGGAATGGGGAGCGGACGAGCAGTACTTC. As protein: CASSLEWGADEQYF.

Here the CDR3 DNA reads TGTGCCATCTCCCTCGGGAGGGCCGAGGGCGAGCAGTACTTC. Protein product: CAISLGRAEGEQYF. The chain joins TRBV10-3 to TRBJ2-7; the match to TRBD2 covers 8 bases. The germline CDR1 and CDR2 sequences are ENHRY and SYGVKD. The trim removed 8 bases at V and 6 bases at J, leaving 12 bases unmatched. This CDR3 has 14 amino acids.

The table lists this clone with a few counts. V usage is TRBV19 and J usage is TRBJ1-5, with TRBD1 matching over 7 bases. CDR3 size: 16 residues. Germline-derived CDR1 and CDR2 are LNHDA and SQIVND (reference sequence). V lost 6 bases, J lost 2 bases, and 10 bases stayed unmatched. Written as DNA, the CDR3 is TGTGCCAGTAGGACCTACAGGGGAAGAGGCAATCAGCCCCAGCATTTT. Protein product: CASRTYRGRGNQPQHF.

This rearrangement joins TRBV5-1 to TRBJ2-1; TRBD1 aligns across 7 bases. Germline-derived CDR1 and CDR2 are SGHRS and YFSETQ. The CDR3 runs to 16 residues. V trimming: 4 bases; J trimming: 4 bases; junction bases outside the gene matches: 11. The CDR3 is CASSLRTGPLYNEQFF. The CDR3 DNA is TGCGCCAGCAGCCTCAGGACAGGACCTCTTTACAATGAGCAGTTCTTC.

This clone was seen a single time. V gene TRBV4-2 combines with J gene TRBJ2-1, with 8 bases matching TRBD2. CDR1 and CDR2 from the germline V gene are LGHNA and YNFKEQ. V shed 0 bases, J shed 7 bases, and the junction held 8 bases outside the gene matches. CDR3 length: 16 amino acids. Here the CDR3 reads CASSQDPGGGLNEQFF. The CDR3 coding sequence is TGTGCCAGCAGCCAAGATCCGGGCGGGGGGTTAAATGAGCAGTTCTTC.

This rearrangement joins TRBV11-2 to TRBJ2-1, with TRBD2 matching 16 bases. Per the germline V gene, CDR1 is SGHAT and CDR2 is FQNNGV. The CDR3 covers 18 residues. Unmatched junction bases numbered 10, after V lost 4 bases and J lost 7 bases. The CDR3 reads CASSSFWGLAGGQNEQFF. CDR3 coding DNA: TGTGCCAGCAGCTCCTTTTGGGGACTAGCGGGGGGGCAAAATGAGCAGTTCTTC.

This chain connects TRBV2 to TRBJ1-4; 7 bases align to TRBD1. V lost 8 bases, J lost 4 bases, and 7 bases stayed unmatched. This CDR3 is built from 14 residues. Germline V lookup: CDR1 SNHLY, CDR2 FYNNEI. CDR3 region: CASLPGQYNEKLFF. For the CDR3, the DNA is TGTGCCAGCTTACCGGGACAGTATAATGAAAAACTGTTTTTT. The entire variable domain, with the rest obtained from reference TRBV2 and TRBJ1-4, is as follows: EPEVTQTPSHQVTQMGQEVILRCVPISNHLYFYWYRQILGQKVEFLVSFYNNEISEKSEIFDDQFSVERPDGSNFTLKIRSTKLEDSAMYFCASLPGQYNEKLFFGSGTQLSVL.

This clone was counted a single time. This specimen includes other DNA sequences encoding the same CDR3. This chain connects TRBV4-2 to TRBJ2-7, with 9 bases aligning to TRBD1. CDR1 is LGHNA and CDR2 is YNFKEQ in the germline V gene. V was clipped by 1 base and J by 2 bases; unmatched bases: 3. The CDR3 sequence is 15 residues long. For the CDR3, the DNA is TGTGCCAGCAGCCAAGCAGGGACAGGGACCTACGAGCAGTACTTC. Encoded protein: CASSQAGTGTYEQYF.

The chain is built from TRBV18 and TRBJ2-1; possible D gene TRBD1, 5 bases. The CDR3 is 14 amino acids. The V gene lost 4 bases and the J gene lost 3 bases, with 10 bases spanning the gap. Germline CDR1 reads KGHSH; CDR2 reads LQKENI. The CDR3 is CASSLDSYYNEQFF. As DNA, the CDR3 is TGTGCCAGCTCACTAGACAGCTACTACAATGAGCAGTTCTTC.

This chain joins TRBV11-2 and TRBJ1-2; D might be TRBD1 (6 bases). V lost 2 bases and J lost 0, with 13 bases in between. The V gene's germline CDR1 is SGHAT and CDR2 FQNNGV. This CDR3 has 16 amino acids. In DNA form, the CDR3 reads TGTGCCAGCAGCTTATGGGGGGGCAGCTCTAACTATGGCTACACCTTC. This encodes CASSLWGGSSNYGYTF.

The CDR3: CASSPTSGGSGNEQYF. CDR3 DNA sequence: TGTGCCAGCAGCCCTACTAGCGGGGGCTCCGGGAACGAGCAGTACTTC. The chain links TRBV9 to TRBJ2-7; 11 bases line up with TRBD2. The CDR3 covers 16 residues. Germline V gene data show CDR1 as SGDLS and CDR2 as YYNGEE. V lost 4 bases to trimming and J lost 5 bases; unmatched junction nucleotides: 11.